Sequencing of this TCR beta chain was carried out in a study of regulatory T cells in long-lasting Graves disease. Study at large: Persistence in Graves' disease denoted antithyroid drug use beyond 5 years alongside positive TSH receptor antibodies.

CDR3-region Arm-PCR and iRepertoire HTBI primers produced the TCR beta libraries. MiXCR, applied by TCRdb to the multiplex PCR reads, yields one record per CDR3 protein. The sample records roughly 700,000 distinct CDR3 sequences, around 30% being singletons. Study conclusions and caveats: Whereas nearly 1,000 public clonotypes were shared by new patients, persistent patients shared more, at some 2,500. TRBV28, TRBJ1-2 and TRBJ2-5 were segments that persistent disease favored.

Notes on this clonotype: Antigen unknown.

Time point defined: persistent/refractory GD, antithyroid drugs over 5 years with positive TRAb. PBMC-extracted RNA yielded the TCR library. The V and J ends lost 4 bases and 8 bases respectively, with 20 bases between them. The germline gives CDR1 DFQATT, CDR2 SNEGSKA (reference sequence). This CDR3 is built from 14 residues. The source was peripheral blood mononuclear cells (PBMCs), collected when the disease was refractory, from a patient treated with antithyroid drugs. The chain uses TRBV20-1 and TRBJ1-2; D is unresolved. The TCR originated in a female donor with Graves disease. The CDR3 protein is CSANSDGGRKGYTF. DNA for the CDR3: TGCAGTGCTAACTCGGACGGTGGTCGAAAAGGCTACACCTTC.